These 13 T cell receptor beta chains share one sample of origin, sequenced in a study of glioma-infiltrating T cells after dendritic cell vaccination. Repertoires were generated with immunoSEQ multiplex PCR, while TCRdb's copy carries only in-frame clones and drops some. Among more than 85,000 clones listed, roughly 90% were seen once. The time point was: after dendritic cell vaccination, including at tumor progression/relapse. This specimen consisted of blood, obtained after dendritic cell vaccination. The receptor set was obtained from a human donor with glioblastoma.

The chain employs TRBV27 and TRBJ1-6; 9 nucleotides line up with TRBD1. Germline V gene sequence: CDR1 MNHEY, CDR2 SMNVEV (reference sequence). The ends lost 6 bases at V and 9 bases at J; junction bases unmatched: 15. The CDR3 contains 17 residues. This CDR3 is CASRRRPPGTGTSPLHF. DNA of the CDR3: TGTGCCAGCAGACGCCGCCCCCCCGGGACAGGGACTTCACCCCTCCACTTT.

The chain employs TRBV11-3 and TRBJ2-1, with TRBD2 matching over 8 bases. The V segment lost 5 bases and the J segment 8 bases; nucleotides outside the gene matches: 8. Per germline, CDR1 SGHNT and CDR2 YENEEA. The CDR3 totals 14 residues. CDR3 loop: CASSPGGGLDEQFF. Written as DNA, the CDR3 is TGTGCCAGCAGCCCGGGGGGGGGCCTCGATGAGCAGTTCTTC.

The CDR3 loop is CASSAGTGIEGYTF. DNA for the CDR3: TGTGCCAGCAGTGCCGGGACAGGAATAGAAGGCTACACCTTC. V usage is TRBV2 and J usage is TRBJ1-2; TRBD1 aligns across 8 bases. Germline CDR1 reads SNHLY; CDR2 reads FYNNEI. The CDR3 length is 14 residues. The ends lost 4 bases at V and 8 bases at J; junction bases unmatched: 9.

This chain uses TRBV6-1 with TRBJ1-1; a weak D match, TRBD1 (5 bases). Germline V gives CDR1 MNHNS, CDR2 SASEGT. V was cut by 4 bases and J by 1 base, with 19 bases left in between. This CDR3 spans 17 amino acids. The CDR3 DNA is TGTGCCAGCAGTGTTGGGGTCGCCCTGGGGGGGAACACTGAAGCTTTCTTT. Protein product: CASSVGVALGGNTEAFF.

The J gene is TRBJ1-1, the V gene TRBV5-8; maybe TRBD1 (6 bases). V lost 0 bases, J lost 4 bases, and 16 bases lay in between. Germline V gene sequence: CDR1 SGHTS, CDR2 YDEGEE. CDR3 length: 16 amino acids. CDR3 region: CASSLALKGVSTEAFF. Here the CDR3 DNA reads TGTGCCAGCAGCTTGGCATTGAAGGGGGTGTCCACTGAAGCTTTCTTT.

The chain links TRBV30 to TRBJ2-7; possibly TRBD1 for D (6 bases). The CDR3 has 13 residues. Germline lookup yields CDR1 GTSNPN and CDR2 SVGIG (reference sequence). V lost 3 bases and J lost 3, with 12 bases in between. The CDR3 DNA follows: TGTGCCTGGAGGCAGGACAGCTTCTACGAGCAGTACTTC. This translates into CAWRQDSFYEQYF.

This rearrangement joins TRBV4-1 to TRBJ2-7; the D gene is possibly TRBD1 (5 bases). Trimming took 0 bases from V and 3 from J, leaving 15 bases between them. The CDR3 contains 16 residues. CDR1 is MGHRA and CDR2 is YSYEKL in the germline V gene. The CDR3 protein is CASSQDTVKGLYEQYF. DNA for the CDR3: TGCGCCAGCAGCCAAGACACGGTGAAGGGGCTCTACGAGCAGTACTTC.

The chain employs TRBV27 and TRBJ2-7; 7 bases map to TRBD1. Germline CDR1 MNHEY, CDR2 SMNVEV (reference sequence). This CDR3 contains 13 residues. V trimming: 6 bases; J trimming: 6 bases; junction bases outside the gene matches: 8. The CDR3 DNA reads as TGTGCCAGCAGGCGACAGGGTAGGAGCGAGCAGTACTTC. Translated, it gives CASRRQGRSEQYF.

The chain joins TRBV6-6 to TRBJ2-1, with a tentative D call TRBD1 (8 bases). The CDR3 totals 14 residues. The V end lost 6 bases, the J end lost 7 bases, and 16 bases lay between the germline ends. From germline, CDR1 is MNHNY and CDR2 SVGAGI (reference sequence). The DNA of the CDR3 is TGTGCCAGCAGCTCCACAGGGGGAGGGAATGAGCAGTTCTTC. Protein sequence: CASSSTGGGNEQFF.

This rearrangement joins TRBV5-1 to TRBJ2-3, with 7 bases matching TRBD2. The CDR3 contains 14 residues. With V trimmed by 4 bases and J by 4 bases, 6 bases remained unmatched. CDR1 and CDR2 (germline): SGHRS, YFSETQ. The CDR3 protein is CASSIGTNADTQYF. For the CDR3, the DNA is TGCGCCAGCAGCATAGGGACTAATGCAGATACGCAGTATTTT. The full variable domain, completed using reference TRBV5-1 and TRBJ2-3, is KAGVTQTPRYLIKTRGQQVTLSCSPISGHRSVSWYQQTPGQGLQFLFEYFSETQRNKGNFPGRFSGRQFSNSRSEMNVSTLELGDSALYLCASSIGTNADTQYFGPGTRLTVL.

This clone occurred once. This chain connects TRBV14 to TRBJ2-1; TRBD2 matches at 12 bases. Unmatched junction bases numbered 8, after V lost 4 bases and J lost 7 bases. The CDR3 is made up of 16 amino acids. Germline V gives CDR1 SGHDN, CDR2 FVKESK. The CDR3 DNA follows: TGTGCCAGCAGCCTAGCGACTAGCGGGAGAGGTAATGAGCAGTTCTTC. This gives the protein CASSLATSGRGNEQFF.

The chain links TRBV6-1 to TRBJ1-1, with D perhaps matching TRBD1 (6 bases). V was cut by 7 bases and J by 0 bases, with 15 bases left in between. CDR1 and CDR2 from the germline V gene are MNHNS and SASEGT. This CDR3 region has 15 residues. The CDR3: CASILTGGLNTEAFF. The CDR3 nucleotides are TGTGCCAGCATTCTAACGGGGGGCTTGAACACTGAAGCTTTCTTT.

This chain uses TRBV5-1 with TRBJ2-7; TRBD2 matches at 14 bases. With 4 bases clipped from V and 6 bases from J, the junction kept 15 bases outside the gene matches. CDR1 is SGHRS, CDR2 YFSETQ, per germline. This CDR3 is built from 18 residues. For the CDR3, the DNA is TGCGCCAGCAGCCCAGGAGGACTAGCGGGGGGCACTTTGGGCGAGCAGTACTTC. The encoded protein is CASSPGGLAGGTLGEQYF.